This T cell receptor (beta chain) is drawn from a study of cytomegalovirus exposure and HLA in healthy donors. This clone was counted only a few times. In the PCR, 60 Vbeta and 13 Jbeta primers were used. Only in-frame clones appear in the TCRdb table, and some are missing; sequencing was by immunoSEQ multiplex PCR. The data hold around 200,000 clones, with approximately 80% observed a single time. V lost 4 bases and J 1 base, leaving 11 bases between the germline ends. The germline V gene encodes CDR1 GTSNPN and CDR2 SVGIG (reference sequence). This CDR3 spans 15 amino acids. The rearrangement links TRBV30 to TRBJ1-6; D is perhaps TRBD1 (5 bases). Sequenced sample: PBMCs. This TCR derives from a girl aged 2 to 9 in good health and CMV-seropositive. CDR3 amino acids: CAWTMGGSYNSPLHF. DNA for the CDR3: TGTGCCTGGACCATGGGGGGGTCCTATAATTCACCCCTCCACTTT.